The rows below give T cell receptor beta chains drawn from one sample of a study of shared clonotypes between healthy human individuals. Method: immunoSEQ multiplex PCR; TCRdb's copy keeps in-frame clones and lacks some. The repertoire includes some 2.4 million clones, approximately 93% of them detected once, and approximately 0.35% sits in the top ten. The material sequenced was naive CD4+ T cells from PBMCs. The receptor source for this set is a man aged 18 to 29 in good health. Some clones in this sample may be carry-over from other donors' samples. CDR3s include the opening cysteine and the closing phenylalanine or tryptophan. Size values are once, few and many counts, or a class for expanded clones, and some rows have none.

clone_size,j_call,v_call,cdr3_aa
-,TRBJ2-1,TRBV7-9,CASSRLGGSPLYNEQFF
-,TRBJ2-7,TRBV7-2,CASSLETGGFYEQYF
-,TRBJ2-2,TRBV7-9,CASDLYVVARGPGELFF
once,TRBJ2-5,TRBV18,CASSPPGQETQYF
-,TRBJ2-1,TRBV5-1,CASSAGTSGRNEQFF
-,TRBJ1-3,TRBV5-6,CASSRAQGRNTIYF
-,TRBJ1-1,TRBV18,CASSPNRDTEAFF
-,TRBJ1-2,TRBV5-1,CASSLSGTANYGYTF
-,TRBJ1-2,TRBV29-1,CSVQKEGTGYGYTF
-,TRBJ1-2,TRBV5-6,CASSSNNAGYTF
-,TRBJ2-2,TRBV19,CASSIKLGSTGELFF
-,-,TRBV29-1,CSVRRDLLYEQYF
-,TRBJ2-7,TRBV11-2,CASSLDGGSYEQYF
few,TRBJ2-5,TRBV28,CASREAGVGETQYF
-,TRBJ1-1,TRBV7-9,CASTRLDALAFF
-,TRBJ2-5,TRBV19,CASSIDSSGRAGGRETQYF
-,TRBJ1-2,TRBV7-2,CASTIHSGTDLGGYTF
-,TRBJ1-1,TRBV6-5,CASSRVRGHTEAFF
-,TRBJ2-7,TRBV5-4,CASSAAYEQYF
-,TRBJ1-2,TRBV7-8,CASSLRTDYGYTF
-,TRBJ2-3,TRBV7-9,CASEGLVSTDTQYF
-,TRBJ1-1,TRBV28,CASRTLTGPTEAFF
-,TRBJ2-5,TRBV27,CASSSRLFQETQYF
-,TRBJ2-7,TRBV6-1,CASTFLAGSSEQYF
-,TRBJ2-1,TRBV28,CASSWPSGSDEQFF
-,TRBJ1-5,TRBV4-1,CASSQGLGEGNQPQHF
-,TRBJ1-2,TRBV29-1,CSVALREDYTF
-,TRBJ1-3,TRBV28,CASSSGTQAGNTIYF
-,TRBJ2-3,TRBV5-1,CASAEATSLLSDTQYF
-,TRBJ2-3,TRBV18,CASSWTSGISVTDTQYF
-,TRBJ2-3,TRBV7-2,CASSQDGLAGKTDTQYF
-,TRBJ2-5,TRBV5-1,CASSPAGTGEETQYF
-,TRBJ1-1,TRBV7-8,CASSLPRDRLNTEAFF
once,TRBJ2-1,TRBV7-2,CASSSPRGNYNEQFF
-,TRBJ1-5,TRBV5-1,CASSSDSSNQPQHF
-,TRBJ2-3,TRBV4-3,CASSQERTGTDTQYF
-,TRBJ1-1,TRBV6-5,CASSYIQAWGNTEAFF
-,TRBJ1-1,TRBV28,CASIMGAGAYTEAFF
-,TRBJ2-3,TRBV14,CASSQSSSKDTQYF
-,TRBJ2-3,TRBV19,CASSIGSGSIGTDTQYF
-,TRBJ2-3,TRBV29-1,CSVIQAGDIDTQYF
-,TRBJ1-1,TRBV30,CAWSVGGRTEAFF
once,TRBJ2-1,TRBV7-9,CASSSGTSVTNEQFF
-,TRBJ1-2,TRBV7-8,CASSLDRGINYGYTF
-,TRBJ1-5,TRBV6-5,CASKGTWNQPQHF
-,TRBJ1-5,TRBV28,CASTGRVLASKQPQHF
-,TRBJ2-7,TRBV18,CASRILKALASYEQYF
-,TRBJ2-7,TRBV7-3,CASSSGTGRTREQYF
-,TRBJ2-4,TRBV19,CASRQGEWGKNIQYF
-,TRBJ2-1,TRBV4-1,CASSQGTGSNEQFF
once,TRBJ2-7,TRBV28,CASRNAGQSYEQYF
-,TRBJ2-5,TRBV19,CASSRDRDQETQYF